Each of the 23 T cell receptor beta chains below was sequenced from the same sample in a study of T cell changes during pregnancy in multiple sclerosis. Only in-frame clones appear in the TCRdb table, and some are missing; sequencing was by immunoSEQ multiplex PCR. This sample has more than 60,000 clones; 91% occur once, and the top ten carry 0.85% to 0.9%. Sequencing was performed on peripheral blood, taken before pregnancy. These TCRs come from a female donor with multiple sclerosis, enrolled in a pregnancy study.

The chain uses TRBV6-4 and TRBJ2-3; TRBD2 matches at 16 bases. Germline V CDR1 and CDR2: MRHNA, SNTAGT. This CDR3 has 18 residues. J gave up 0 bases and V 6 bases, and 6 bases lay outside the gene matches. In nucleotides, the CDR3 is TGTGCCAGCAGAAAGGGACTAGCGGGGGGGCTAAGCACAGATACGCAGTATTTT. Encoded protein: CASRKGLAGGLSTDTQYF.

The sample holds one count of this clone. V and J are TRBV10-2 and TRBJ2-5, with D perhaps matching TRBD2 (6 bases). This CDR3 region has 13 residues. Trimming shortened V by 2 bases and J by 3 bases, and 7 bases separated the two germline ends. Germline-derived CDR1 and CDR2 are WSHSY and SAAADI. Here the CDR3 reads CASSEASEETQYF. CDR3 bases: TGCGCCAGCAGTGAGGCTAGCGAAGAGACCCAGTACTTC.

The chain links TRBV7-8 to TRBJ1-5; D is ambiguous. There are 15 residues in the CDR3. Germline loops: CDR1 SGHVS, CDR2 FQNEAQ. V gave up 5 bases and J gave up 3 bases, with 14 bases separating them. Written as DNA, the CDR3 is TGTGCCAGCAGCCCCACGGGGTCGGCCAATCAGCCCCAGCATTTT. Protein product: CASSPTGSANQPQHF.

The CDR3 coding sequence is TGTGCCAGCAGCTGGGACAGGGTGAGAAATGAGCAGTTCTTC. Its protein product is CASSWDRVRNEQFF. The rearrangement links TRBV7-9 to TRBJ2-1, with 9 nucleotides matching TRBD1. CDR1 and CDR2 (germline): SEHNR, FQNEAQ (reference sequence). J was trimmed by 7 bases and V by 4 bases; bases with no gene match: 5. The CDR3 consists of 14 residues.

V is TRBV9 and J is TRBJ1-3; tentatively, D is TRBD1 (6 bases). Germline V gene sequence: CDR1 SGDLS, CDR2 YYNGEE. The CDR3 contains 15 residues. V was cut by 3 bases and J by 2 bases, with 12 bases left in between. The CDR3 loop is CASSGPGTTGNTIYF. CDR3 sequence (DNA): TGTGCCAGCAGCGGGCCCGGGACAACTGGAAACACCATATATTTT.

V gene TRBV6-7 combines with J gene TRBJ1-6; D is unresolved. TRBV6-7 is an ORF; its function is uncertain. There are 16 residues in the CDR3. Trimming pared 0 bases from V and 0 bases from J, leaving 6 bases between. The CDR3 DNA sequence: TGTGCCAGCAGTTACTCTTCGAGCTCCTATAATTCACCCCTCCACTTT. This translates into CASSYSSSSYNSPLHF.

CDR3 in amino acids: CAWNDRLNYGYTF. DNA of the CDR3: TGTGCCTGGAACGACAGGCTTAACTATGGCTACACCTTC. J is TRBJ1-2 and V is TRBV30; TRBD1 is a possible D gene (6 bases). Between the trimmed V and J ends, which lost 4 bases and 1 base, there was a span of 10 bases. CDR1 is GTSNPN and CDR2 is SVGIG in the germline V gene (reference sequence). The CDR3 is 13 residues long.

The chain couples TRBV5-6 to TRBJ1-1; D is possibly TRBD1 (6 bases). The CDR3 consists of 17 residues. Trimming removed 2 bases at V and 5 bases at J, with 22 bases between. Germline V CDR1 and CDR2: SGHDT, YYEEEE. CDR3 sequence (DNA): TGTGCCAGCAGCTTCGACAGGTCACAGACCCTGTGGACTGAAGCTTTCTTT. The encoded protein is CASSFDRSQTLWTEAFF.

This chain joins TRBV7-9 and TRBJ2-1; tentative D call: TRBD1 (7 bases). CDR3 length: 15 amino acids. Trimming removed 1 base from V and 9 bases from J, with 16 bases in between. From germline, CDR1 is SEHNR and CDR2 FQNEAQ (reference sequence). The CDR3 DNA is TGTGCCAGCAGCTTAGGCGGGACAGCAAGGGTTGAGCAGTTCTTC. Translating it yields CASSLGGTARVEQFF.

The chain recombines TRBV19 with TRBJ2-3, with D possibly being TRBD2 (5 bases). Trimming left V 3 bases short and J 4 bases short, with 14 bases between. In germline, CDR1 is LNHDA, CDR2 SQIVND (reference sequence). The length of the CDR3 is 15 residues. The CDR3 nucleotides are TGTGCCAGTAGTATCTGGGAATCCGGGGCAGATACGCAGTATTTT. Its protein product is CASSIWESGADTQYF.

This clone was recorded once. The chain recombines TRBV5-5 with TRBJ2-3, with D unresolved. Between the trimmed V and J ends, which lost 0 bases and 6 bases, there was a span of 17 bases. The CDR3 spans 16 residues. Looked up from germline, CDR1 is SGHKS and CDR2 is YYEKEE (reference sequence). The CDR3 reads CASSLAVVPRMDTQYF. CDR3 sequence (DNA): TGTGCCAGCAGCTTGGCGGTCGTGCCCCGCATGGATACGCAGTATTTT.

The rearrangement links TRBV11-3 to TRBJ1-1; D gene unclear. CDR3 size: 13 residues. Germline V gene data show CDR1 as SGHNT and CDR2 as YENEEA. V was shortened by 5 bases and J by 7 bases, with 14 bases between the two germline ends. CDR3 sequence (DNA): TGTGCCAGCAGCAGAGAGCCCGGTGGTGAAGCTTTCTTT. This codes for CASSREPGGEAFF.

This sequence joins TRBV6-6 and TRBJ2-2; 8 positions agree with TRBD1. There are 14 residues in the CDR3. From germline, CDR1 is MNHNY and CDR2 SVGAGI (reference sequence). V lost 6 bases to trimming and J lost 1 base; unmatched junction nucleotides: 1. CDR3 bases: TGTGCCAGCAGGGGGACAGGGAACACCGGGGAGCTGTTTTTT. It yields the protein CASRGTGNTGELFF.

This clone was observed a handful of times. CDR3 bases: TGTGCCAGCAGCAACGAGGGGGCCGGGGAGCTGTTTTTT. It encodes CASSNEGAGELFF. The chain has TRBV7-3 and TRBJ2-2, with D possibly TRBD1 on 6 matching bases. CDR3 length equals 13 residues. Germline V gene lookup returns CDR1 SGHTA and CDR2 FQGTGA. V was pared by 5 bases and J by 6 bases, with 10 bases between.

The CDR3 is CASSLGPGWISETQYF. The CDR3, as DNA: TGTGCCAGCAGCTTAGGGCCAGGGTGGATTTCAGAGACCCAGTACTTC. The rearrangement links TRBV7-3 to TRBJ2-5; a weak D match, TRBD1 (5 bases). CDR1 and CDR2 from the germline V gene are SGHTA and FQGTGA. V was pared by 2 bases and J by 4 bases, with 17 bases between. The CDR3 length is 16 residues.

In DNA form, the CDR3 reads TGTGCCAGCTCACCAGTACAGGGCACTGAAGCTTTCTTT. It specifies CASSPVQGTEAFF. The chain combines TRBV18 with TRBJ1-1; possible D gene TRBD1, 6 bases. The CDR3 is 13 residues long. Germline CDR1 reads KGHSH; CDR2 reads LQKENI. Trimming shortened V by 2 bases and J by 4 bases, and 8 bases separated the two germline ends.

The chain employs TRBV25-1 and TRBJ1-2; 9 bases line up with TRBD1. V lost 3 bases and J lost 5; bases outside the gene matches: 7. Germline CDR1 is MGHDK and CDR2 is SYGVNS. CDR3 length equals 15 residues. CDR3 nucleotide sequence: TGTGCCAGCAGTGAGTCGACAGGGGGACCATATGGCTACACCTTC. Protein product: CASSESTGGPYGYTF.

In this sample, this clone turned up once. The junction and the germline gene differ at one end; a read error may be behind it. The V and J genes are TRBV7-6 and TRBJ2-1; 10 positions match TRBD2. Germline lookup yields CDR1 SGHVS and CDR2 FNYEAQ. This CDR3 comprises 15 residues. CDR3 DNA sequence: TGTGCCAGCAGCTCTTTAGCGGGGGGCTACCATGAGCAGTTCTTC. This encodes CASSSLAGGYHEQFF.

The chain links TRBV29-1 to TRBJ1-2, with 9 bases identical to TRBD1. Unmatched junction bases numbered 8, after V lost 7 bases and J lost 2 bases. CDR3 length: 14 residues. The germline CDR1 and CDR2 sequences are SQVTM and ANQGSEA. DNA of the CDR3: TGCAGCGCCGAAGGCGGGACAGGGAACTATGGCTACACCTTC. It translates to CSAEGGTGNYGYTF.

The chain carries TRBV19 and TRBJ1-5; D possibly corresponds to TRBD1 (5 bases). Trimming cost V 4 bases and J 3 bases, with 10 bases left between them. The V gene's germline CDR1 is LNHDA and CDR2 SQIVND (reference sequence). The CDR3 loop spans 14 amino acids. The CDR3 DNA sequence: TGTGCCAGTAGTACTCAGGGCCTCAATCAGCCCCAGCATTTT. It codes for CASSTQGLNQPQHF.

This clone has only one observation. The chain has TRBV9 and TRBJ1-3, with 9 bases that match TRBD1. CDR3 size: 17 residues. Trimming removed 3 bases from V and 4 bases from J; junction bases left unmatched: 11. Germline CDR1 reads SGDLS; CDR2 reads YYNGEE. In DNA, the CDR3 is TGTGCCAGCAGCGAGGTCCCGGGACAGGGCTACGGAAACACCATATATTTT. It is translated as CASSEVPGQGYGNTIYF.

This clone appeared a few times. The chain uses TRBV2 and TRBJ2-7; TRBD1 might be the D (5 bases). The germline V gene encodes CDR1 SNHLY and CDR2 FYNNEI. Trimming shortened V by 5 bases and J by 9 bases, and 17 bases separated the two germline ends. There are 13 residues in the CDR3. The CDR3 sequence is CASSPTESTGQYF. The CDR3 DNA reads TGTGCCAGCAGTCCGACAGAGTCTACGGGGCAGTACTTC.

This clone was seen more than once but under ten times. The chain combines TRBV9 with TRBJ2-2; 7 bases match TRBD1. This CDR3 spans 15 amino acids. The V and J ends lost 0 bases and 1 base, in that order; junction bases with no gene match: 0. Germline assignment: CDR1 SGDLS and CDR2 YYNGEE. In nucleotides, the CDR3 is TGTGCCAGCAGCGTAGGGGACAGGAACACCGGGGAGCTGTTTTTT. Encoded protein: CASSVGDRNTGELFF.